This TCR beta chain was recorded in a study of T cell repertoires in cytomegalovirus infection. Study-wide points: The cumulative frequency of public TCR beta families distinguished individuals who carried CMV together with the relevant HLA.

TCRdb ran MiXCR on the reads and lists one entry per CDR3 protein. The sample includes 350,000 to 500,000 distinct CDR3 sequences, approximately 33% of them seen just once. V shed 2 bases and J shed 6 bases, with 11 bases lying between them. CDR1 MGHRA and CDR2 YSYEKL come from the germline V gene. This CDR3 is 14 amino acids long. For this clonotype: Its target is unknown.

Sequenced sample: PBMCs. The sequence was obtained from a human donor in good health (CMV status not recorded). Some clones in this sample may be carry-over from other donors' samples. V usage is TRBV4-1 and J usage is TRBJ1-5; D is undetermined. The CDR3 region is CASSQTTRIQPQHF. The CDR3, as DNA: TGCGCCAGCAGCCAAACCACTAGGATTCAGCCCCAGCATTTT.